What follows are 23 T cell receptor beta chains derived from one specimen sequenced in a study of T cells in women clearing cervical HPV infection. Clones were sequenced by immunoSEQ multiplex PCR, and TCRdb holds only the in-frame ones, with some missing. The sample's table shows some 41,000 clones. The specimen was blood buffy coat. The source of these receptors is a woman aged 18-69 years with a cervical HPV16 infection that either progressed to CIN3+ or cleared (not recorded which).

Concerning this clone itself: Read sequence stops 3 residues before the CDR3 end, and the germline J gene provides the missing end. The chain carries TRBV20-1 and TRBJ2-4; no reliable D call. Trimming shortened V by 3 bases and J by 0 bases, and 12 bases separated the two germline ends. The germline V gene encodes CDR1 DFQATT and CDR2 SNEGSKA (reference sequence). The CDR3 spans 15 residues. The covered CDR3 bases are TGCAGTGCTAGTTATAGTCTTCTAGCCAAAAACATT. Its protein product is CSASYSLLAKNI. The CDR3 in its entirety is CSASYSLLAKNIQYF.

A note on this clone: The read gets to within 3 residues of the CDR3 end, and the germline J gene fills in the rest. The gene calls are TRBV2 and TRBJ2-3; TRBD2 agrees at 7 bases. The V gene's germline CDR1 is SNHLY and CDR2 FYNNEI. This CDR3 spans 15 amino acids. CDR3 DNA, as far as it was read: TGTGCCAGCAGGGGTGGCGGGAGCGTTGCCCTGCCG. Residues: CASRGGGSVALP. The whole CDR3 protein reads CASRGGGSVALPQYF.

Note on this clone: The read halts 3 residues ahead of the CDR3 end, with the missing end drawn from the germline J gene. The rearrangement uses TRBV27 and TRBJ2-3; D unresolved. The length of the CDR3 is 14 residues. Germline CDR1 reads MNHEY; CDR2 reads SMNVEV (reference sequence). Trimming shortened V by 3 bases and J by 1 base, and 8 bases separated the two germline ends. CDR3 bases read: TGTGCCAGCAGTTTCTCCTATGGCACAGATACG. The encoded protein is CASSFSYGTDT. The whole CDR3 sequence reads CASSFSYGTDTQYF.

As regards this clone: The CDR3 end falls 3 residues outside the read, so it is completed with the germline J gene. The rearrangement links TRBV20-1 to TRBJ2-7; D possibly corresponds to TRBD2 (5 bases). The V end lost 7 bases, the J end lost 3 bases, and 16 bases lay between the germline ends. The CDR3 spans 13 residues. Germline assignment: CDR1 DFQATT and CDR2 SNEGSKA (reference sequence). CDR3 protein: CSVRVGGGYEQYF. The part of the CDR3 DNA that was read is TGCAGTGTTAGGGTTGGCGGAGGCTACGAG.

Note on this clone: The CDR3 end lies 3 residues beyond the end of the read and is filled in from the germline J gene. This chain connects TRBV27 to TRBJ2-7, with 7 bases lining up with TRBD1. With 1 base clipped from V and 2 bases from J, the junction kept 2 bases outside the gene matches. Germline V gene lookup returns CDR1 MNHEY and CDR2 SMNVEV (reference sequence). The CDR3 spans 14 residues. The CDR3 sequence: CASSLLTGTYEQYF. The sequenced CDR3 bases are TGTGCCAGCAGTTTATTGACAGGGACCTACGAG.

The CDR3 bases that were read are TGTGCCAGTAGCGAGGGCTACTACGAG. It is translated as CASSEGYYE. The complete CDR3 sequence is CASSEGYYEQYF. The chain has TRBV19 and TRBJ2-7; a weak D match, TRBD2 (5 bases). The read ends 3 residues early relative to the CDR3; the germline J gene fills the gap. The CDR3 contains 12 residues. Trimming left V 6 bases short and J 3 bases short, with 9 bases between. Germline V CDR1 and CDR2: LNHDA, SQIVND (reference sequence).

About this clone itself: Coverage ceases 3 residues before the CDR3 finishes, and the germline J gene fills in the end. The J gene is TRBJ2-3, the V gene TRBV20-1; 7 positions agree with TRBD2. The CDR3 runs 15 residues. Germline CDR1 reads DFQATT; CDR2 reads SNEGSKA (reference sequence). V trimming: 0 bases; J trimming: 3 bases; junction bases outside the gene matches: 6. This CDR3 reads CSARDPLAATDTQYF. The part of the CDR3 DNA that was read is TGCAGTGCTAGAGATCCCCTAGCGGCTACAGATACG.

Turning to this clone: The read halts 3 residues ahead of the CDR3 end, with the missing end drawn from the germline J gene. The J gene is TRBJ2-7, the V gene TRBV19; TRBD1 matches 10 bases. J gave up 4 bases and V 3 bases, and 6 bases lay outside the gene matches. CDR3 size: 15 residues. CDR1 is LNHDA and CDR2 is SQIVND in the germline V gene (reference sequence). Incomplete CDR3 DNA: TGTGCCAGTAGTATTGAAGGGACAGGGGTGTACGAG. Translating it yields CASSIEGTGVYE. The full CDR3 protein is CASSIEGTGVYEQYF.

CDR3 DNA (partial): TGTGCCAGCAGCCCGGAAGTCGGACAGGGGTATATCGATGAG. Encoded protein: CASSPEVGQGYIDE. The full CDR3 sequence reads CASSPEVGQGYIDEQFF. The chain uses TRBV27 and TRBJ2-1; 9 nucleotides align to TRBD1. The read is 3 residues too short to cover the CDR3 end, so that end is filled in from the germline J gene. In germline, CDR1 is MNHEY, CDR2 SMNVEV (reference sequence). This CDR3 is 17 amino acids long. V trimming: 6 bases; J trimming: 8 bases; junction bases outside the gene matches: 17.

As for this clone: The read ends 3 residues shy of where the CDR3 ends; the end is completed using the germline J gene. The rearrangement joins TRBV5-5 to TRBJ2-5, with a tentative D call TRBD2 (5 bases). The CDR3 totals 13 residues. CDR1 SGHKS and CDR2 YYEKEE come from the germline V gene (reference sequence). The ends were cut back, 4 bases at V and 2 bases at J, with 9 bases in the middle. The sequenced CDR3 bases are TGTGCCAGCAGCCCGACTAATCAAGAGACC. Protein: CASSPTNQET. The whole CDR3 is CASSPTNQETQYF.

Concerning this clone itself: The read terminates 3 residues ahead of where the CDR3 ends, so the germline J gene completes it. V gene TRBV30 combines with J gene TRBJ2-5; 10 positions agree with TRBD1. J gave up 1 base and V 5 bases, and 7 bases lay outside the gene matches. CDR3 length: 15 amino acids. Germline CDR1 is GTSNPN and CDR2 is SVGIG (reference sequence). This CDR3 reads CAWARDRGLQETQYF. Partial CDR3 DNA: TGTGCCTGGGCCCGGGACAGGGGACTCCAAGAGACC.

A note on this clone: The read gets to within 3 residues of the CDR3 end, and the germline J gene fills in the rest. The gene calls are TRBV11-2 and TRBJ2-2; D perhaps matches TRBD1 (6 bases). Per the germline V gene, CDR1 is SGHAT and CDR2 is FQNNGV. The CDR3 runs 14 residues. Trimming took off 4 bases at V and 5 bases at J, with 11 bases between the two ends. CDR3 DNA, as far as it was read: TGTGCCAGCAGCTGGAGAGGGGGAACCGGGGAG. Encoded protein: CASSWRGGTGE. The CDR3, in full, reads CASSWRGGTGELFF.

Notes on this clone: The CDR3 end is not reached by the read, which stops 3 residues before it; the germline J gene fills it in. V usage is TRBV30 and J usage is TRBJ1-2, with D perhaps TRBD1 (6 bases). Germline CDR1 GTSNPN, CDR2 SVGIG (reference sequence). The CDR3 runs 15 residues. The germline V and J ends were trimmed by 0 bases and 6 bases, with 17 bases remaining between them. The CDR3 sequence: CAWSVLPGHTNGYTF. The CDR3 DNA, read in part, is TGTGCCTGGAGTGTACTCCCGGGACACACCAATGGC.

On this clone itself: The read comes to an end 3 residues before the CDR3 does, leaving the germline J gene to fill in the end. This chain links TRBV23-1 with TRBJ2-3, with D perhaps TRBD1 (5 bases). TRBV23-1 is classed as an ORF, of uncertain function. This CDR3 region has 16 residues. Trimming shortened V by 3 bases and J by 0 bases, and 13 bases separated the two germline ends. The sequenced CDR3 bases are TGCGCCAGCAGTCACCACGACAGTACTAGCACAGATACG. Amino acid sequence: CASSHHDSTSTDT. The entire CDR3 protein is CASSHHDSTSTDTQYF.

In the case of this clone: With the read ending 3 residues before the CDR3 end, the germline J gene is used to fill in that end. The genes are TRBV19 and TRBJ1-5; a weak D match, TRBD1 (6 bases). This CDR3 has 13 amino acids. Trimming removed 6 bases from V and 7 bases from J, with 13 bases in between. Germline CDR1 is LNHDA and CDR2 is SQIVND (reference sequence). The sequenced CDR3 bases are TGTGCCAGTAGCACAGGGCCTGGGCAGCCC. Translation: CASSTGPGQP. The entire CDR3 sequence reads CASSTGPGQPQHF.

A note on this clone: The CDR3 extends 3 residues past the end of the read, so its final part is completed from the germline J gene. The chain joins TRBV20-1 to TRBJ2-5; weak D call: TRBD2 (6 bases). Trimming removed 7 bases at V and 5 bases at J, with 17 bases between. CDR3 length equals 13 residues. Germline loops: CDR1 DFQATT, CDR2 SNEGSKA (reference sequence). The CDR3 protein is CSGAGSGKETQYF. The part of the CDR3 DNA that was read is TGCAGTGGGGCGGGTAGCGGCAAGGAGACC.

Regarding this clone: The read is 3 residues too short to cover the CDR3 end, so that end is filled in from the germline J gene. The chain is built from TRBV4-1 and TRBJ1-5, with a weak D call TRBD1 (5 bases). CDR1 is MGHRA, CDR2 YSYEKL, per germline. CDR3 length equals 16 residues. V gave up 6 bases and J gave up 3 bases, with 18 bases separating them. CDR3 DNA, as far as it was read: TGCGCCAGCAGGATCCGGGACTCCGACTACAATCAGCCC. Protein sequence: CASRIRDSDYNQP. In full, the CDR3 is CASRIRDSDYNQPQHF.

Worth noting for this clone: Read data end 3 residues before the CDR3 end; the end is taken from the germline J gene. The chain carries TRBV2 and TRBJ1-2, with D perhaps TRBD1 (6 bases). V was shortened by 7 bases and J by 3 bases, with 15 bases between the two germline ends. Looked up from germline, CDR1 is SNHLY and CDR2 is FYNNEI. The CDR3 length is 14 residues. This CDR3 is CASNGPSGDYGYTF. The covered CDR3 bases are TGTGCCAGCAATGGGCCATCAGGGGACTATGGC.

A remark on this clone: The read terminates 3 residues ahead of where the CDR3 ends, so the germline J gene completes it. Within the sample, other DNA sequences also encode this same CDR3. This sequence joins TRBV28 and TRBJ1-2, with 8 bases that match TRBD1. This CDR3 contains 14 residues. Germline CDR1 and CDR2: MDHEN and SYDVKM. V lost 3 bases to trimming and J lost 4 bases; unmatched junction nucleotides: 4. CDR3 bases read: TGTGCCAGCAGTTTGGATCAGGGGGCCTATGGC. Amino acid sequence: CASSLDQGAYG. The CDR3, in full, reads CASSLDQGAYGYTF.

Remarks on this clone: Sequencing ends 3 residues short of the CDR3 end; the germline J gene provides the rest. The rearrangement joins TRBV6-2 or TRBV6-3 to TRBJ2-7, with 12 bases fitting TRBD1. This CDR3 is 15 amino acids long. Germline trimming cut 4 bases from V and 5 bases from J; bases unmatched to any gene: 6. Germline CDR1 is MNHEY and CDR2 is SVGEGT. The covered CDR3 bases are TGTGCCAGCAGTTCACTCGGGACAGGGGGCAACGAG. Its protein is CASSSLGTGGNE. The whole CDR3 reads CASSSLGTGGNEQYF.

About this clone: The read falls 3 residues short of the CDR3 end, and the missing part is taken from the germline J gene. This chain links TRBV2 with TRBJ1-4; 7 bases are a match to TRBD1. The germline V gene has CDR1 SNHLY and CDR2 FYNNEI. Trimming removed 8 bases from V and 4 bases from J; junction bases left unmatched: 7. This CDR3 region has 14 residues. The covered CDR3 bases are TGTGCCAGCCTACGGACAGGCGTTAATGAAAAA. Amino acid sequence: CASLRTGVNEK. The full CDR3 is CASLRTGVNEKLFF.

About this clone: The observed sequence ends 3 residues before the CDR3 terminus, with the missing tail filled in from the germline J gene. V is TRBV12-3 or TRBV12-4 and J is TRBJ2-2; TRBD1 is a possible D gene (5 bases). This CDR3 is built from 13 residues. The V end lost 3 bases, the J end lost 7 bases, and 9 bases lay between the germline ends. The CDR3 loop reads CASSFRVGGELFF. The DNA read from the CDR3 is TGTGCCAGCAGTTTCAGGGTAGGCGGGGAG.

Comments on this clone: Read data end 3 residues before the CDR3 end; the end is taken from the germline J gene. J is TRBJ2-3 and V is TRBV19; 9 bases align to TRBD2. CDR3 length equals 13 residues. V shed 7 bases and J 5 bases; nucleotides not matched to a gene: 4. In germline, CDR1 is LNHDA, CDR2 SQIVND (reference sequence). This CDR3 reads CASTLAGLDTQYF. CDR3 DNA, as far as it was read: TGTGCCAGTACCCTAGCGGGACTAGATACG.